The source of this T cell receptor beta chain is a study of T cells in Graves' hyperthyroidism and ophthalmopathy. Clinical symptoms, serum thyroxine and TRAb, thyroid ultrasound and orbital computed tomography together formed the diagnostic basis. This CDR3 has 14 residues. Germline V gene data show CDR1 as MNHNS and CDR2 as SASEGT. V was pared by 2 bases and J by 5 bases, with 11 bases between. TCR beta CDR3 sequences were amplified from RNA transcripts. The TCR CDR3 first-round RT-PCR relied on the HTBI primer set. TCRdb reprocessed the multiplex PCR reads with MiXCR, giving one entry per CDR3 protein. The table lists more than 550,000 distinct CDR3 sequences, approximately 15% of them singletons. This clonotype appeared many times.

The clonotype comes from a man aged 45-65 years with Graves' hyperthyroidism. Input material: blood. The V and J genes are TRBV6-1 and TRBJ2-3, with D maybe TRBD1 (5 bases). DNA for the CDR3: TGTGCCAGCAGTGAACAGGGATCTAGAGATACGCAGTATTTT. This sequence encodes CASSEQGSRDTQYF.